This TCR beta chain was sequenced for a study of CD8+ T cells in alopecia areata. RNA was isolated and reverse transcribed to cDNA, the sequencing template. The assay was immunoSEQ multiplex PCR, and TCRdb's table has in-frame clones only and misses some. Among roughly 250,000 clones listed, 65% to 70% were seen once. The CDR3 loop spans 13 amino acids. Germline CDR1 is SQVTM and CDR2 is ANQGSEA. Trimming at V came to 2 bases and at J to 5 bases, leaving 5 bases not matched to a gene. This rearrangement joins TRBV29-1 to TRBJ1-1, with TRBD1 matching over 7 bases. The sequence was collected from a human donor with alopecia areata. The sample here was CD4+ T cells sorted from blood, taken at week 0. The CDR3 sequence is CSVESRGATEAFF. The CDR3 bases are TGCAGCGTTGAAAGCAGGGGGGCAACTGAAGCTTTCTTT.